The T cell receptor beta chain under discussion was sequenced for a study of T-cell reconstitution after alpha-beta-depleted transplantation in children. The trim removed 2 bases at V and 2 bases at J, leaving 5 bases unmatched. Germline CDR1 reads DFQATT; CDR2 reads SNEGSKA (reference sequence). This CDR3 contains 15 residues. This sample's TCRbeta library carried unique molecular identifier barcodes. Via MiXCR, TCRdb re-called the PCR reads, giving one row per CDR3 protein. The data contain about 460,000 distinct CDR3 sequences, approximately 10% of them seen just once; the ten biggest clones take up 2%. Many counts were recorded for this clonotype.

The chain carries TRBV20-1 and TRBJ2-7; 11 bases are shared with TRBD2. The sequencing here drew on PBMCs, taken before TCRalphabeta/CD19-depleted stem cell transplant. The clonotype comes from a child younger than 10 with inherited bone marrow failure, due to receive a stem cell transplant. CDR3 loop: CSARISGRVTYEQYF. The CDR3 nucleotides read TGCAGTGCTAGAATTAGCGGGAGGGTCACCTACGAGCAGTACTTC.